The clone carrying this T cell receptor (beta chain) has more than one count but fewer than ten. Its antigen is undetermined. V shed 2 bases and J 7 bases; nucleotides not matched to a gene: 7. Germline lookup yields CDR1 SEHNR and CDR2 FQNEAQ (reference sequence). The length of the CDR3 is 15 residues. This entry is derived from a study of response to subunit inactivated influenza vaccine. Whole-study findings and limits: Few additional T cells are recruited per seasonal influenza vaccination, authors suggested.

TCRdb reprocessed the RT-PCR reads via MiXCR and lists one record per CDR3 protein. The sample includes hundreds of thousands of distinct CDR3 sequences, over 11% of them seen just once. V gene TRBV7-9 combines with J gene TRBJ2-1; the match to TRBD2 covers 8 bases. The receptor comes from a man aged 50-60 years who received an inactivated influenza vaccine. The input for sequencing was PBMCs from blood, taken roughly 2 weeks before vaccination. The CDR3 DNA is TGTGCCAGCAGCTTACGGGGGGGGGCCATTAATGAGCAGTTCTTC. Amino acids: CASSLRGGAINEQFF.